The rows below give T cell receptor beta chains drawn from one sample of a study of technical replicates of blood from a handful of donors. Here immunoSEQ multiplex PCR was the method, and the copy in TCRdb shows in-frame clones only, minus some. The repertoire has tens of thousands of clones, 95% of them found once; the top ten carry over 0.25%. Sample: T cells isolated from PBMCs. Every receptor here comes from a human donor in good health. Both conserved end residues are part of each CDR3. Fields, in order: D gene, clone size, J gene, V gene, CDR3 DNA, CDR3 protein. D genes are given only for firm matches. Where a row states a size, it is once, few, many or the class of an expanded clone; other rows omit it.

TRBD2,.,TRBJ2-1,TRBV6-5,TGTGCCAGCAGTTCGGGACTAGCGGACGGATACAATGAGCAGTTCTTC,CASSSGLADGYNEQFF
TRBD1,.,TRBJ2-3,TRBV29-1,TGCAGCGTTGAAATCCTCCGAGGACAGGGGGGTTCAGATACGCAGTATTTT,CSVEILRGQGGSDTQYF
TRBD1,.,TRBJ1-2,TRBV6-5,TGTGCCAGCAGTTCACAGGGGAGCTATGGCTACACCTTC,CASSSQGSYGYTF
.,once,TRBJ1-4,TRBV2,TGTGCCAGCAGTAAGGCGGAGATCTCAAATGAAAAACTGTTTTTT,CASSKAEISNEKLFF
.,.,TRBJ1-6,TRBV4-2,TGTGCCAGCAGCCAAGATGGGCAGGGACTCGGGTCACCCCTCCACTTT,CASSQDGQGLGSPLHF
.,.,TRBJ2-1,TRBV28,TGTGCCAGCAGAGCGAGCAGTATTCGCAATGAGCAGTTCTTC,CASRASSIRNEQFF
.,.,TRBJ2-5,TRBV13,TGTGCCAGCGCCCTAGAGATCCAAGAGACCCAGTACTTC,CASALEIQETQYF
.,.,TRBJ1-2,TRBV5-8,TGTGCCAGCAGCTTTCCGCCGACAGCGAACTATGGCTACACCTTC,CASSFPPTANYGYTF
.,.,TRBJ2-1,TRBV7-9,TGTGCCAGCACCGTTATGCGGACAACCTCCTACAATGAGCAGTTCTTC,CASTVMRTTSYNEQFF
.,.,TRBJ1-6,TRBV7-6,TGTGCCAGCAGCGAATTGGTCGGGAGCTCCTATAATTCACCCCTCCACTTT,CASSELVGSSYNSPLHF
.,.,TRBJ1-1,TRBV29-1,TGCAGCGCCCGGGACTCCGAAGCTTTCTTT,CSARDSEAFF
.,.,TRBJ2-5,TRBV2,TGTGCCGTCGCAGGGGAGGGAGAGACCCAGTACTTC,CAVAGEGETQYF
.,.,TRBJ1-2,TRBV30,TGTGCCTGGAGTGTATCTCGCTATGGCTACACCTTC,CAWSVSRYGYTF
.,.,TRBJ2-7,TRBV28,TGTGCCAGCAGGACTACAGGGCTCTCCTACGAGCAGTACTTC,CASRTTGLSYEQYF
.,.,TRBJ1-6,TRBV9,TGTGCCAGCAGCGTAGTCAACAGTTTGAATTCACCCCTCCACTTT,CASSVVNSLNSPLHF
TRBD2,.,TRBJ2-4,TRBV7-9,TGTGCCAGCAGCTCCAGTAGCGGGGGGGACATTCAGTACTTC,CASSSSSGGDIQYF
.,.,TRBJ2-6,TRBV18,TGTGCCAGCGTTCCGGGTCCATTACTAGCCAACGTCCTGACTTTC,CASVPGPLLANVLTF
TRBD2,.,TRBJ2-7,TRBV4-1,TGCGCCAGCAGCCAAGCTAGCGGGATTCTACACGAGCAGTACTTC,CASSQASGILHEQYF
.,.,TRBJ1-1,TRBV7-6,TGTGCCAGCAGCCTAAGACAGGATCGGGCTTTCTTT,CASSLRQDRAFF
.,.,TRBJ2-3,TRBV10-3,TGTGCCATCAGTAAGGGGGAATCGGGTACAGATACGCAGTATTTT,CAISKGESGTDTQYF
TRBD2,few,TRBJ2-1,TRBV11-3,TGTGCCAGCAGCCTACGGGGAGGGAATAGCGTCTACAATGAGCAGTTCTTC,CASSLRGGNSVYNEQFF
TRBD1,.,TRBJ1-1,TRBV5-1,TGCGCCAGCAGCCCGGACAGGGCGCTTATTGAAGCTTTCTTT,CASSPDRALIEAFF
TRBD1,.,TRBJ1-6,TRBV7-2,TGTGCCAGCAGCTTGGAACAGGGGGATAATTCACCCCTCCACTTT,CASSLEQGDNSPLHF
.,.,TRBJ2-7,TRBV7-8,TGTGCCAGCAGCTTGTGGCCGTCCTACGAGCAGTACTTC,CASSLWPSYEQYF
TRBD1,.,TRBJ2-1,TRBV6-1,TGTGCCAGCAGTGAAGCGGACAGGGTGCAGTTCTTC,CASSEADRVQFF
TRBD1,.,TRBJ2-7,TRBV5-4,TGTGCCAGCAGCACAGGACAGGAAACCTACGAGCAGTACTTC,CASSTGQETYEQYF
.,few,TRBJ1-2,TRBV28,TGTGCCAGCAGTTTATCCAGCTATGGCTACACCTTC,CASSLSSYGYTF
TRBD2,medium-sized,TRBJ2-7,TRBV5-4,TGTGCCAGCAGCTTGGGAAGCGGGGGGGCCTACGAGCAGTACTTC,CASSLGSGGAYEQYF
.,.,TRBJ2-7,TRBV6-5,TGTGCCAGCAGTTACTCGCCAAGGGGCTACGAGCAGTACTTC,CASSYSPRGYEQYF
.,.,TRBJ2-2,TRBV30,TGTGCCTCAACCAGGGTCCCCGGGGAGCTGTTTTTT,CASTRVPGELFF
.,.,TRBJ2-7,TRBV2,TGTGCCAGCAGTGAAACCAGAAGAAGTTACGAGCAGTACTTC,CASSETRRSYEQYF
.,.,TRBJ2-3,TRBV7-6,TGTGCCAGCAGCCAGACTAGACTTGCAGATACGCAGTATTTT,CASSQTRLADTQYF
.,.,TRBJ1-1,TRBV27,TGTGCCAGCAGTTTATCAGGGGGTTTGAACACTGAAGCTTTCTTT,CASSLSGGLNTEAFF
.,.,TRBJ2-3,TRBV7-9,TGTGCCAGCAGCTGGCCTTTGGCTGACACAAGCACAGATACGCAGTATTTT,CASSWPLADTSTDTQYF
.,.,TRBJ1-1,TRBV27,TGTGCCAGCAGATACCAATCAGACAGGCAAACTGAAGCTTTCTTT,CASRYQSDRQTEAFF
TRBD1,.,TRBJ2-6,TRBV4-1,TGCGCCAGCAGCCAAGGGGGGACAGGTCCCACTGGGGCCAACGTCCTGACTTTC,CASSQGGTGPTGANVLTF
.,.,TRBJ2-5,TRBV20-1,TGCAGTGCTAGAGATCCGGGAACCCAGTACTTC,CSARDPGTQYF
TRBD2,.,TRBJ2-7,TRBV9,TGTGCCAGCAGCGTAGCGGGGGGTGCTGGCGAGCAGTACTTC,CASSVAGGAGEQYF
TRBD1,.,TRBJ2-7,TRBV5-5,TGTGCCAGCAGCGTACCCGGGACAGAGCTCTACGAGCAGTACTTC,CASSVPGTELYEQYF
TRBD2,.,TRBJ2-2,TRBV5-5,TGTGCCAGCAGCAGGGGACTAGCGGATTACACCGGGGAGCTGTTTTTT,CASSRGLADYTGELFF